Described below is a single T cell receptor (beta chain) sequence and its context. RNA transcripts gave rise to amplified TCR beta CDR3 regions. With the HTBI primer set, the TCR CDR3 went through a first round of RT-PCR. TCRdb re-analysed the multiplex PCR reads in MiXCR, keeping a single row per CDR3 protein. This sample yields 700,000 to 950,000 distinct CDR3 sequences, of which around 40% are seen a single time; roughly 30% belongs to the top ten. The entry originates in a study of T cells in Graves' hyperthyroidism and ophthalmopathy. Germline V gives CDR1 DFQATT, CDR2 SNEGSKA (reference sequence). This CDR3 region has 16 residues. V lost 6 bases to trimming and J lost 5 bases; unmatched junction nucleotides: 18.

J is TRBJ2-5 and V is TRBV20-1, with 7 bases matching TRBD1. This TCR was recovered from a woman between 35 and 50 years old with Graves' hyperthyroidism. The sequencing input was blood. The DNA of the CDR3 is TGCAGTGCCGCATCCCCCCCCCCAGGGGGTTGGGAGACCCAGTACTTC. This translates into CSAASPPPGGWETQYF.